Below, one T cell receptor beta chain is given with its context. The antigen remains undetermined. V shed 3 bases and J shed 4 bases, with 9 bases lying between them. This CDR3 is 13 amino acids long. The data stem from a study of T cell responses to AZD1222 COVID-19 vaccine. Study results and caveats: Donors were chiefly white British, with a greater number of females, and clonal diversity was perhaps underestimated. Recipients of AZD1222 seropositive at baseline numbered only five or six.

TCRdb keeps only in-frame clones here, not all; method: immunoSEQ multiplex PCR. The sample holds 74,000 or so clones, about 88% seen once. V gene TRBV12-3 or TRBV12-4 combines with J gene TRBJ1-2; D is uncertain. The sequence was collected from an adult in good health. This specimen consisted of peripheral blood, obtained on day 0 of AZD1222 vaccination. CDR3 region: CASSLNALYGYTF. In DNA, the CDR3 is TGTGCCAGCAGTTTGAACGCCCTCTATGGCTACACCTTC.